A selection of T cell receptor beta chains follows, all from one sample in a study of cytomegalovirus exposure and HLA in healthy donors. Using immunoSEQ multiplex PCR, the repertoire was profiled, and TCRdb retains in-frame clones only, with some absent. The table shows some 180,000 clones, with 8.5% to 10% occurring only once. Sequencing was performed on PBMCs. These receptors originate from a woman aged 25-40 years in good health and CMV-seropositive. Each CDR3 is given without its conserved first and last residue. A D gene is named only where the DNA matches it firmly.

v_gene: TRBV28
d_gene: -
j_gene: TRBJ1-1
CDR3aa: ASSLGGPTPGPEAF

v_gene: TRBV9
d_gene: -
j_gene: TRBJ1-3
CDR3aa: ASSPTGSNSGNTIY

v_gene: TRBV7-9
d_gene: TRBD1
j_gene: TRBJ1-1
CDR3aa: ASSYLQGARTEAF

v_gene: TRBV5-1
d_gene: TRBD1
j_gene: TRBJ2-1
CDR3aa: ASSSGTGLDSGYNEQF

v_gene: TRBV7-8
d_gene: -
j_gene: TRBJ2-7
CDR3aa: ASSLEERRYEQY

v_gene: TRBV29-1
d_gene: -
j_gene: TRBJ2-2
CDR3aa: SVPGLITGELF

v_gene: TRBV7-9
d_gene: -
j_gene: TRBJ2-3
CDR3aa: ASSPLRVDTQY

v_gene: TRBV18
d_gene: TRBD2
j_gene: TRBJ2-5
CDR3aa: ASSPGGLAGSGETQY

v_gene: TRBV5-1
d_gene: -
j_gene: TRBJ2-5
CDR3aa: ASSQQNREETQY

v_gene: TRBV11-3
d_gene: TRBD1
j_gene: TRBJ1-5
CDR3aa: ASSFGTGDSNQPQH

v_gene: TRBV19
d_gene: TRBD2
j_gene: TRBJ2-1
CDR3aa: ASSGGTSGSYNEQF

v_gene: TRBV6-5
d_gene: TRBD2
j_gene: TRBJ2-7
CDR3aa: ASSYTGGYEQY

v_gene: TRBV19
d_gene: -
j_gene: TRBJ1-4
CDR3aa: ASSVTATNEKLF

v_gene: TRBV10-3
d_gene: -
j_gene: TRBJ2-5
CDR3aa: AIREGEETQY

v_gene: TRBV18
d_gene: -
j_gene: TRBJ2-7
CDR3aa: ASSPGVVRGYEQY

v_gene: TRBV10-3
d_gene: TRBD2
j_gene: TRBJ2-7
CDR3aa: AISEGLAGSYEQY

v_gene: TRBV5-1
d_gene: -
j_gene: TRBJ2-6
CDR3aa: ASSLEMRSGANVLT

v_gene: TRBV5-5
d_gene: -
j_gene: TRBJ2-3
CDR3aa: ASSSTSRTDTQY

v_gene: TRBV6-1
d_gene: TRBD1
j_gene: TRBJ1-2
CDR3aa: ASRRPGQHYGYT

v_gene: TRBV7-6
d_gene: -
j_gene: TRBJ1-3
CDR3aa: ASSSDGLISGGTIY

v_gene: TRBV19
d_gene: TRBD1
j_gene: TRBJ1-2
CDR3aa: ASSWTRRDRALGYT

v_gene: TRBV2
d_gene: -
j_gene: TRBJ2-1
CDR3aa: AGHLGTLYNEQF

v_gene: TRBV4-1
d_gene: -
j_gene: TRBJ2-5
CDR3aa: ASSQAQEGPEKTQY

v_gene: TRBV5-1
d_gene: TRBD2
j_gene: TRBJ2-7
CDR3aa: ASSFTSGPSYEQY

v_gene: TRBV7-3
d_gene: TRBD1
j_gene: TRBJ2-3
CDR3aa: ASSTGGLSTDTQY

v_gene: TRBV2
d_gene: -
j_gene: TRBJ2-1
CDR3aa: ASSSSAEQF

v_gene: TRBV5-1
d_gene: -
j_gene: TRBJ2-1
CDR3aa: ASSTFLANEQF

v_gene: TRBV7-2
d_gene: -
j_gene: TRBJ2-3
CDR3aa: ASSLAGGGLDTQY

v_gene: TRBV30
d_gene: -
j_gene: TRBJ1-5
CDR3aa: AWSMQGNQPQH

v_gene: TRBV11-2
d_gene: -
j_gene: TRBJ2-3
CDR3aa: ASSRYRGSSTDTQY

v_gene: TRBV5-6
d_gene: -
j_gene: TRBJ1-1
CDR3aa: ASSLVQVENTEAF

v_gene: TRBV27
d_gene: TRBD2
j_gene: TRBJ2-2
CDR3aa: ASSFLAGGIFNTGELF

v_gene: TRBV11-3
d_gene: -
j_gene: TRBJ2-5
CDR3aa: ASSLDYGSGGEETQY

v_gene: TRBV7-7
d_gene: TRBD2
j_gene: TRBJ2-7
CDR3aa: ASSPGTSGNYEQY

v_gene: TRBV5-4
d_gene: TRBD2
j_gene: TRBJ2-1
CDR3aa: ASSAGLAGGSYNEQF

v_gene: TRBV9
d_gene: TRBD2
j_gene: TRBJ2-3
CDR3aa: ASSVTSGSDTQY

v_gene: TRBV7-9
d_gene: TRBD1
j_gene: TRBJ2-1
CDR3aa: ASSSPLLTGVVDEQF

v_gene: TRBV9
d_gene: -
j_gene: TRBJ2-5
CDR3aa: ASSVDSGLQETQY

v_gene: TRBV9
d_gene: TRBD1
j_gene: TRBJ1-1
CDR3aa: AGPNRGSPEAF

v_gene: TRBV11-2
d_gene: -
j_gene: TRBJ1-3
CDR3aa: ASRGPGNTIY

v_gene: TRBV9
d_gene: -
j_gene: TRBJ2-7
CDR3aa: ASSVEGFYEQY

v_gene: TRBV7-9
d_gene: -
j_gene: TRBJ1-1
CDR3aa: ASSLLAANTEAF

v_gene: TRBV2
d_gene: TRBD2
j_gene: TRBJ2-5
CDR3aa: ASSVLAGEETQY

v_gene: TRBV18
d_gene: -
j_gene: TRBJ2-7
CDR3aa: ASSPNPYQTQATSYEQY

v_gene: TRBV2
d_gene: -
j_gene: TRBJ2-7
CDR3aa: ARGTSVSYEQY

v_gene: TRBV7-6
d_gene: TRBD1
j_gene: TRBJ1-5
CDR3aa: ASSLGQGYGPQH

v_gene: TRBV29-1
d_gene: -
j_gene: -
CDR3aa: SVGQSYEQY

v_gene: TRBV19
d_gene: -
j_gene: TRBJ2-7
CDR3aa: ASRESPYEQY

v_gene: TRBV19
d_gene: -
j_gene: TRBJ1-2
CDR3aa: ASRTAYGYT

v_gene: TRBV19
d_gene: -
j_gene: TRBJ2-2
CDR3aa: ASSSDRVLGAGGLF

v_gene: TRBV7-9
d_gene: TRBD1
j_gene: TRBJ1-4
CDR3aa: ASSNRGLGLF

v_gene: TRBV27
d_gene: -
j_gene: TRBJ2-1
CDR3aa: ASSLYPGVAAYNEQF

v_gene: TRBV15
d_gene: TRBD2
j_gene: TRBJ2-3
CDR3aa: ATSRGLAGVTDTQY

v_gene: TRBV15
d_gene: -
j_gene: TRBJ2-3
CDR3aa: ATSRAPRADTQY

v_gene: TRBV9
d_gene: TRBD1
j_gene: TRBJ1-1
CDR3aa: ASSLGQGGRNTEAF

v_gene: TRBV6-1
d_gene: -
j_gene: TRBJ2-3
CDR3aa: ASWVTRLSTDTQY